This TCR beta chain was recorded in a study of control samples from healthy donors and cancer patients. TCRdb keeps only in-frame clones here, not all; method: immunoSEQ multiplex PCR. The sample has about 160,000 clones, about 93% seen once; the top ten hold 0.65% to 0.75%. With 6 bases removed from V and 2 bases from J, the gap between germline ends came to 23 bases. Germline lookup yields CDR1 ENHRY and CDR2 SYGVKD. The CDR3 is 19 residues long. This receptor was identified in a woman aged 30 to 39 in good health. Material for sequencing was blood. The chain carries TRBV10-3 and TRBJ2-6, with D perhaps assigned TRBD1 or TRBD2 (6 bases each). The CDR3 sequence: CAIRGGRGAFSPGANVLTF. CDR3 nucleotides: TGTGCCATCAGGGGGGGCCGAGGGGCTTTCAGTCCTGGGGCCAACGTCCTGACTTTC.